Included here is one TCR beta chain sequence, with context. The antigen it binds to is not known. Base qualities are not provided; no much larger clone lies one nucleotide away. This sample stems from a study of cytomegalovirus exposure and HLA in healthy donors (dated by TCRdb to 2016 to 2017). Regarding the research as a whole: In an earlier analysis of under 600 of the donors, 276 Gb of sequence data and some 100 million unique TCR beta sequences from 150 million to 200 million T cells were reported. About 280 gigabases of sequencing data and tens of millions of unique TCR sequences were included in an early release covering 500 to 750 HLA-typed donors. Of the approximately 400 genotyped donors, approximately 82% fell in the genetic ancestry cluster associated with self-reported Caucasian donors. The study aimed to test whether signatures of past pathogen exposure could be identified by cataloging public T cell receptors. The T cell repertoires of some 700 subjects were profiled by immunosequencing and related to cytomegalovirus serostatus. A separate validation cohort of over 95 different subjects was used in addition to the roughly 720-subject first cohort. The study combined high-throughput TCR immunosequencing, statistical association of individual TCRs with disease status, and machine learning to predict cytomegalovirus infection status. In a later analysis, previously published TCR beta repertoires from about 670 donors were re-analyzed and high-resolution HLA genotyping was added so that TCR occurrence patterns could be studied. In the later analysis, no new phenotypic data were used to find candidate immune exposures; instead, reliance was placed on TCR beta sequences and their occurrence across donors. In an earlier analysis of roughly 600 of the donors, high-throughput TCR beta sequencing was used to judge whether each TCR beta V gene segment behaved as functional or pseudogenic. Donor age, sex, ethnicity and CMV serostatus were compiled together with the repertoire data. A later genetic analysis used genome-wide SNP genotypes for about 65% of the 666 donors, treating that subset as a discovery cohort. All discovery cohort repertoires had been generated using a single sequencing platform. HLA typing covered class I and class II loci at four-digit resolution. Typing coverage varied by locus: roughly 620-630 donors for A, B, C, DRB1 and DQB1; around 560 for DQA1; more than 600 for DPA1; under 490 for DPB1. Roughly 5 DR-DQ haplotypes were handled as single units for association and clustering, since linkage in the cohort was strong. Among several hundred genotyped donors of the cohort, an average of roughly 230,000 unique TCR beta nucleotide sequences was sequenced per donor, of which about 20% were non-productive.

The CDR3 runs 11 residues from the cysteine to the phenylalanine. The entry retains the CDR3 DNA only, 33 bases that are in frame from base 1. The germline V gene specifies SGHRS as CDR1 and YFSETQ as CDR2. V is reduced by 2 bases and J by 5 bases, leaving a spacing of 4 bases between them. In total, fewer than 750 healthy bone marrow donors made up the cohort. All cohort members were sampled while nominally healthy, although unrecorded immune exposures were likely present. The donor tested CMV seropositive, placing the donor among the 290 or so seropositive members of the cohort. A peripheral blood sample was collected from each donor, and TCR beta sequencing was performed on peripheral blood mononuclear cells. Genomic DNA extraction from the blood cell samples was performed with the Qiagen DNeasy Blood Extraction Kit. The library relied on the immunoSEQ multiplex PCR assay. A mixture of 60 forward primers for TCR Vbeta segments and 13 reverse primers for TCR Jbeta segments was used in the multiplex PCR. Amplification of the CDR3 region of rearranged TCR beta genes was performed with a multiplex PCR assay on genomic DNA. On the Illumina HiSeq System, the amplified TCR beta libraries were sequenced as 87-base-pair reads. The authors processed their data as follows. Across the roughly 670 repertoires, a later analysis counted tens of millions of unique TCR beta chains, roughly 11 million of which were shared by at least two donors. Raw reads were error-corrected and collapsed into unique sequences with a nearest-neighbor algorithm that merged closely related sequences to remove PCR and sequencing errors. Alignment of CDR3 sequences to IMGT reference sequences was used to assign V, D and J gene segments. For a sequence to be retained, a match of at least six nucleotides was required to both a V gene segment and a J gene segment. Rearrangements were classified as productive when the CDR3 lacked stop codons and remained in frame with V and J, and all other rearrangements were classified as non-productive. Following IMGT convention, CDR3 was defined as the stretch from the second conserved V-encoded cysteine up to the conserved J-encoded phenylalanine. The earlier analysis of about 590 of the donors excluded sequences that lacked an unambiguous match to a single V gene segment. In an earlier analysis of some 590 of the donors, V segments were called functional above 56.7% productive rearrangements and were called segregating when the between-donor standard deviation exceeded 5%. A statistical classification framework was built for diagnosing cytomegalovirus status from the catalog of TCR beta chain sequences. V and J gene assignment, in a later analysis, came from comparing TCR nucleotide sequences with IMGT/GENE-DB human TR gene sequences. Using the TCRdist pipeline, a later analysis assigned CDR3 sequences along with most-parsimonious VDJ recombination scenarios. In a later analysis, every TCR beta chain was defined by the combination of its CDR3 amino acid sequence and its V-gene family, and reads without a unique V-gene family were dropped. In a later analysis, approximately 640 highly shared, low-generation-probability nucleotide sequences were removed to address suspected cross-contamination and a sequencing artifact. In a later analysis, a clonal expansion index for each public chain was calculated from normalized within-repertoire ranks of inferred template counts. A later analysis computed generation probabilities with a VDJ recombination model fitted to out-of-frame rearrangements, and checked the results against IGoR. In a later analysis, hypergeometric tests were used to score TCR-TCR, TCR-HLA and TCR-CMV co-occurrence, with a repertoire-size bias correction applied to TCR pairs. To estimate false discovery rates, a later analysis permuted the HLA or CMV assignments 20 times. A later analysis grouped co-occurring TCRs with DBSCAN, adding TCRdist sequence similarity when clustering within HLA-allele-positive subsets. Repertoires with fewer than 30,000 or more than 120,000 public chains, plus five repertoires with anomalous nucleotide sharing, were excluded from co-occurrence clustering. TCRdb's version of the immuneACCESS table is confined to in-frame rearrangements and falls short of the full clone set. An unresolved V gene accounts for under half of the shortfall where checked; the remainder is of unknown origin. The DNA gave D and trimming, while V, J and clone size come from that table. The sample table shows 150,000 to 200,000 clones, and 80% are seen once. The ten largest clonotypes hold under 7.5% of the sample.

Study-level results and caveats: In a later analysis, 16,951 TCR beta sequences were associated with specific HLA alleles at a false discovery rate of 0.05. It was suggested by the authors that the approach could potentially be generalized to other disease states and immunological phenotypes. In a later genetic analysis, a missense DCLRE1C variant was associated with V-gene and J-gene trimming of TCR beta chains, and the association was replicated in an independent cohort. The classifier was reported to diagnose cytomegalovirus status with high specificity and sensitivity in both the original and validation cohorts. In an earlier analysis of 587 of the donors, most TCR beta V segments appeared in productive rearrangements about 87% or about 30% of the time, broadly matching IMGT annotations. According to a later genetic analysis, donors in an Asian-associated ancestry cluster had fewer N-insertions in productive TCRs than the approximately 700-donor mean. Several of the top co-occurrence clusters appeared to be linked to parvovirus B19, influenza, CMV and Epstein-Barr virus, according to a later analysis. When HLA alleles, especially DR and DQ, strongly co-occurred, attributing TCR associations to individual alleles was difficult. In a later analysis, HLA-associated TCR beta chains showed more clonal expansion and lower generation probabilities than non-associated chains that were equally common. Some IMGT-functional V segments, including TRBV6-2 and TRBV6-3, could not be distinguished by the 87-base-pair reads and were therefore excluded. In a later analysis, the rate of TCR association differed among HLA loci, with DRB1 alleles having the most associated TCRs and HLA-C alleles having the fewest. A few of the identified cytomegalovirus-associated TCR beta chains were confirmed in vitro to be specific for cytomegalovirus antigens. Because counts were too low, seventeen rarely observed V segments, including chromosome 9 orphons, were left out of the earlier analysis of over 550 of the donors. Correlated functional status among segregating V segments might reflect linkage disequilibrium, but an unknown experimental factor could not be ruled out. Only TCR beta chains were sequenced in this cohort, and the absence of alpha or paired-chain data limited detectable features. The study gave a list of roughly 150 TCR beta chains associated with cytomegalovirus. Because some donors lacked HLA typing at each locus, the association tests relied only on the typed subset. Across donors, most TCR sequences were observed very rarely, whereas some public TCRs were present in many individuals. For the cohort, immune exposure information was limited to CMV serostatus. According to a later analysis, most CMV-associated TCR beta chains appeared to be HLA-restricted, and the HLA associations seemed to be driven largely by CMV exposure. A group of highly shared sequence variants was considered likely to be a technical artifact of the sequencing pipeline. A further reported finding was that TCR beta sequences accurately predicted the HLA-A and HLA-B alleles for most subjects in the first cohort. The presence/absence analyses assumed that sequencing depth was roughly uniform across donors, and that assumption may not be true.

The V and J genes are TRBV5-1 and TRBJ2-5; too little of a D gene remains to name it. The specimen sequenced was PBMCs. The sequence was collected from a man aged 25 to 45 in good health and CMV-seropositive. The bases are TGCGCCAGCAGCTTTCGGGAGACCCAGTACTTC. It specifies CASSFRETQYF.